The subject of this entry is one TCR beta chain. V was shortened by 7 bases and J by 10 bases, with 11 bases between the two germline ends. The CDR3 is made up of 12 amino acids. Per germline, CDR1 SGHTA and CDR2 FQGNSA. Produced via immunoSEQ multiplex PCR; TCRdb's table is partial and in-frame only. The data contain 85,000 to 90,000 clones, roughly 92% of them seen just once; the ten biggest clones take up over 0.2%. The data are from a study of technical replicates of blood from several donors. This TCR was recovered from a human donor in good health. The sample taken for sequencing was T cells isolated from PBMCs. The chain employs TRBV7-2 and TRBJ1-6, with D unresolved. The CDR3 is CASTKLGSPLHF. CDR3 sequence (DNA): TGTGCCAGCACAAAATTGGGCTCACCCCTCCACTTT.